This T cell receptor beta chain was observed in a study of T cells in Graves' hyperthyroidism and ophthalmopathy. The CDR3 runs 15 residues. Germline CDR1 LNHDA, CDR2 SQIVND (reference sequence). Trimming stripped 5 bases from V and 5 bases from J, with 13 bases between. What was amplified from RNA transcripts were TCR beta CDR3 regions. Using the HTBI primer set, a first-round RT-PCR was run on the TCR CDR3. TCRdb re-called the multiplex PCR reads with MiXCR, one entry per CDR3 protein. In the table there are more than 550,000 distinct CDR3 sequences, roughly 17% of which are singletons. The chain has TRBV19 and TRBJ1-6; no definite D call. The clonotype originates from a man aged 50-59 years with Graves' hyperthyroidism. Specimen: blood. CDR3 nucleotides: TGTGCCAGTAGTTATAGCGGCGGGGATAATTCACCCCTCCACTTT. It yields the protein CASSYSGGDNSPLHF.